A single sample gave rise to the 24 T cell receptor beta chains below, sequenced in a study of radiotherapy plus CTLA-4 blockade in lung cancer (dated by TCRdb to the late 2010s). The library was generated by the immunoSEQ multiplex PCR assay. Imported from immuneACCESS, the table was reduced by TCRdb to in-frame sequences with V and J called. These copies leave out some clones; in studies compared against another copy, an unresolved V gene accounts for under half, and the cause of the remainder is not known. The sample table records roughly 120,000 clones; 78% of these occur just once. In total, the top ten clones hold about 5.2% of the sample. Material: peripheral blood, obtained from a patient treated with radiotherapy plus ipilimumab. The receptors come from a human donor with non-small cell lung cancer who had a partial response to radiotherapy plus ipilimumab.

The J gene is TRBJ1-1, the V gene TRBV7-9; D unclear. The CDR3 is 15 residues long. With 4 bases removed from V and 0 bases from J, the gap between germline ends came to 12 bases. Germline CDR1 is SEHNR and CDR2 is FQNEAQ (reference sequence). CDR3 in amino acids: CASSSGSLLNTEAFF. In nucleotides, the CDR3 is TGTGCCAGCAGCTCCGGTAGTCTATTGAACACTGAAGCTTTCTTT.

This chain joins TRBV28 and TRBJ2-3, with TRBD2 matching over 10 bases. The CDR3 length is 15 residues. V dropped 3 bases and J dropped 6; count of bases not matched to a gene: 6. CDR1 is MDHEN and CDR2 is SYDVKM in the germline V gene. The CDR3 DNA reads TGTGCCAGCAGTTTGCTAGCGGGAGCAGGCGATACGCAGTATTTT. It is translated as CASSLLAGAGDTQYF.

The rearrangement links TRBV18 to TRBJ1-2; 7 bases line up with TRBD1. The germline gives CDR1 KGHSH, CDR2 LQKENI. Germline trimming cut 0 bases from V and 8 bases from J; bases unmatched to any gene: 12. The CDR3 runs 16 residues. CDR3 bases: TGTGCCAGCTCACCACCGGGAGGACAGGCCATGGGGGGCTACACCTTC. The encoded protein is CASSPPGGQAMGGYTF.

The rearrangement joins TRBV10-3 to TRBJ1-5; D is undetermined. The CDR3 runs 14 residues. The germline V gene encodes CDR1 ENHRY and CDR2 SYGVKD. V was trimmed by 2 bases and J by 2 bases, leaving 7 bases between them. CDR3: CAISEGGGNQPQHF. The CDR3, as DNA: TGTGCCATCAGTGAGGGTGGAGGCAATCAGCCCCAGCATTTT.

J is TRBJ2-1 and V is TRBV6-9; D possibly corresponds to TRBD2 (6 bases). Germline CDR1 is MNHGY and CDR2 is SVAAGI. CDR3 length: 16 residues. The V end was cut by 2 bases, the J end by 6 bases, with 17 bases between. The CDR3 loop is CASSYPRDFERNEQFF. The CDR3 DNA reads as TGTGCCAGCAGTTATCCTCGGGACTTCGAGCGCAATGAGCAGTTCTTC.

This sequence joins TRBV29-1 and TRBJ2-6; 7 positions agree with TRBD2. J was trimmed by 1 base and V by 2 bases; bases with no gene match: 8. The CDR3 extends over 17 amino acids. Germline CDR1 reads SQVTM; CDR2 reads ANQGSEA. Written as DNA, the CDR3 is TGCAGCGTTGAAACACGGGGGAGGGGATCTGGGGCCAACGTCCTGACTTTC. Amino acid sequence: CSVETRGRGSGANVLTF. Complete variable domain (other parts from reference TRBV29-1 and TRBJ2-6): SAVISQKPSRDICQRGTSLTIQCQVDSQVTMMFWYRQQPGQSLTLIATANQGSEATYESGFVIDKFPISRPNLTFSTLTVSNMSPEDSSIYLCSVETRGRGSGANVLTFGAGSRLTVL.

V usage is TRBV6-1 and J usage is TRBJ1-3; possible D gene TRBD1, 6 bases. CDR1 and CDR2 from the germline V gene are MNHNS and SASEGT. CDR3 size: 15 residues. Trimming shortened V by 1 base and J by 2 bases, and 9 bases separated the two germline ends. CDR3 DNA sequence: TGTGCCAGCAGTGAAGTCCAGGGGACTGGAAACACCATATATTTT. Translating it yields CASSEVQGTGNTIYF.

The CDR3 bases are TGCGCCAGCAGCCAATGGATCGGGGGGGAGACCCAGTACTTC. This translates into CASSQWIGGETQYF. The chain carries TRBV4-3 and TRBJ2-5; 7 bases align to TRBD2. Germline V gene lookup returns CDR1 LGHNA and CDR2 YSLEER. The CDR3 totals 14 residues. Trimming took 2 bases from V and 5 from J; bases not matched to a gene: 5.

The chain recombines TRBV7-2 with TRBJ2-2, with D possibly TRBD2 on 6 matching bases. This CDR3 has 17 residues. CDR1 is SGHTA and CDR2 is FQGNSA in the germline V gene. V lost 5 bases and J lost 2, with 18 bases in between. DNA for the CDR3: TGTGCCAGCAGCACGACCGGAGGGTATTACAACACCGGGGAGCTGTTTTTT. This sequence encodes CASSTTGGYYNTGELFF.

CDR3 in DNA: TGCGCCAGCAGCCAAACGGCAGGGGCCGGTGGAGGCTATGGCTACACCTTC. Residues: CASSQTAGAGGGYGYTF. This chain joins TRBV4-1 and TRBJ1-2; possible D gene TRBD1, 6 bases. Per germline, CDR1 MGHRA and CDR2 YSYEKL. Trimming cost V 2 bases and J 4 bases, with 20 bases left between them. The CDR3 is made up of 17 amino acids.

The J gene is TRBJ2-7, the V gene TRBV15; 10 nucleotides agree with TRBD2. The CDR3 extends over 14 amino acids. Germline trimming cut 4 bases from V and 3 bases from J; bases unmatched to any gene: 3. Looked up from germline, CDR1 is LNHNV and CDR2 is YYDKDF (reference sequence). The DNA for the CDR3 is TGTGCCACCAGCAAAGGACTAGCGGTCTACGAGCAGTACTTC. Encoded protein: CATSKGLAVYEQYF.

This sequence joins TRBV6-1 and TRBJ1-2, with a tentative D call TRBD1 (5 bases). V gave up 6 bases and J gave up 4 bases, with 15 bases separating them. CDR3 size: 14 residues. Germline V CDR1 and CDR2: MNHNS, SASEGT. CDR3 residues: CASSDNRISYGYTF. CDR3 DNA sequence: TGTGCCAGCAGCGACAACAGGATTTCCTATGGCTACACCTTC.

The V gene is TRBV18, the J gene TRBJ2-2; D might be TRBD1 (7 bases). Trimming took off 0 bases at V and 7 bases at J, with 15 bases between the two ends. There are 16 residues in the CDR3. In germline, CDR1 is KGHSH, CDR2 LQKENI. In DNA form, the CDR3 reads TGTGCCAGCTCACCACCGGGACCAGGGGGGATCGGGGAGCTGTTTTTT. Residues: CASSPPGPGGIGELFF.

The chain has TRBV4-3 and TRBJ2-3, with a possible D match to TRBD2 (5 bases). Germline CDR1 is LGHNA and CDR2 is YSLEER. V lost 0 bases to trimming and J lost 5 bases, with 21 bases between them. This CDR3 has 18 amino acids. The chain's CDR3 is CASSQDQARGESLDTQYF. As DNA, the CDR3 is TGCGCCAGCAGCCAAGATCAGGCCCGGGGAGAGTCCCTAGATACGCAGTATTTT.

The table lists this clone with many counts. The chain is built from TRBV19 and TRBJ1-3; 7 bases match TRBD1. The CDR3 has 16 amino acids. With V trimmed by 6 bases and J by 0 bases, 8 bases remained unmatched. CDR1 is LNHDA, CDR2 SQIVND, per germline (reference sequence). This chain's CDR3 is CASSTTGASSGNTIYF. CDR3 DNA sequence: TGTGCCAGTAGCACTACAGGGGCGAGCTCTGGAAACACCATATATTTT. The complete variable domain, with remaining parts taken from reference TRBV19 and TRBJ1-3, reads DGGITQSPKYLFRKEGQNVTLSCEQNLNHDAMYWYRQDPGQGLRLIYYSQIVNDFQKGDIAEGYSVSREKKESFPLTVTSAQKNPTAFYLCASSTTGASSGNTIYFGEGSWLTVV.

The V call is TRBV6-1, the J call TRBJ2-7, with D perhaps matching TRBD1 (6 bases). Trimming took 3 bases from V and 2 from J, leaving 14 bases between them. This CDR3 region has 15 residues. Per germline, CDR1 MNHNS and CDR2 SASEGT. The DNA for the CDR3 is TGTGCCAGCAGTGAGGCCGGCAGGGGTACCTACGAGCAGTACTTC. It translates to CASSEAGRGTYEQYF.

The chain carries TRBV5-6 and TRBJ2-5; D is ambiguous. The germline V gene encodes CDR1 SGHDT and CDR2 YYEEEE. This CDR3 region has 13 residues. V shed 4 bases and J shed 2 bases, with 9 bases lying between them. The DNA for the CDR3 is TGTGCCAGCAGCCCTACGCCTCAAGAGACCCAGTACTTC. Translating it yields CASSPTPQETQYF.

The rearrangement uses TRBV5-6 and TRBJ2-1, with 7 positions matching TRBD2. This CDR3 is 14 amino acids long. The trim removed 7 bases at V and 4 bases at J, leaving 8 bases unmatched. Germline V gene data show CDR1 as SGHDT and CDR2 as YYEEEE. The CDR3 loop is CASHLGGRYNEQFF. The CDR3 DNA is TGTGCCAGCCACCTGGGCGGGAGATACAATGAGCAGTTCTTC.

This rearrangement joins TRBV28 to TRBJ1-5; TRBD1 matches at 7 bases. Germline CDR1 and CDR2: MDHEN and SYDVKM. The CDR3 loop spans 14 amino acids. The V segment lost 8 bases and the J segment 4 bases; nucleotides outside the gene matches: 8. For the CDR3, the DNA is TGTGCCAGCGCTAACAGGGGTACGAATCAGCCCCAGCATTTT. Translated, it gives CASANRGTNQPQHF.

V usage is TRBV19 and J usage is TRBJ2-5, with 7 bases identical to TRBD1. Losses at the gene ends were 7 bases for V and 5 bases for J; bases not matched to a gene: 16. Germline lookup yields CDR1 LNHDA and CDR2 SQIVND (reference sequence). This CDR3 is built from 16 residues. The CDR3 DNA reads TGTGCCAGTACAAGCGGACCAGGGGGAGCGATCGAGACCCAGTACTTC. This sequence encodes CASTSGPGGAIETQYF.

The rearrangement uses TRBV11-2 and TRBJ2-2; tentatively, D is TRBD2 (5 bases). In germline, CDR1 is SGHAT, CDR2 FQNNGV. The CDR3 length is 14 residues. The V end was cut by 2 bases, the J end by 1 base, with 5 bases between. For the CDR3, the DNA is TGTGCCAGCAGCTTAAGCGGGAACACCGGGGAGCTGTTTTTT. Protein product: CASSLSGNTGELFF.

The chain has TRBV9 and TRBJ1-2; D ambiguous. Between the trimmed V and J ends, which lost 0 bases and 8 bases, there was a span of 14 bases. The CDR3 is made up of 14 amino acids. Germline V lookup: CDR1 SGDLS, CDR2 YYNGEE. CDR3 nucleotide sequence: TGTGCCAGCAGCGTAGGTTACGGCCGGGAGGGCTACACCTTC. Translation: CASSVGYGREGYTF.

The genes are TRBV18 and TRBJ1-2; TRBD1 is a possible D gene (6 bases). Germline assignment: CDR1 KGHSH and CDR2 LQKENI. The length of the CDR3 is 16 residues. Trimming removed 2 bases at V and 8 bases at J, with 21 bases between. CDR3 nucleotide sequence: TGTGCCAGCTCACCAAATTCTCCGGACAGTCTTGGGGGCTACACCTTC. Its protein product is CASSPNSPDSLGGYTF.

V gene TRBV19 combines with J gene TRBJ2-2; 10 positions agree with TRBD2. The CDR3 is 14 residues long. Germline-derived CDR1 and CDR2 are LNHDA and SQIVND (reference sequence). The V gene end was trimmed by 4 bases and the J gene end by 6 bases; junction bases not matched to a gene: 2. CDR3: CASSRLAGPGELFF. The CDR3 DNA reads as TGTGCCAGTAGTAGACTAGCGGGCCCCGGGGAGCTGTTTTTT.